This T cell receptor beta chain is drawn from a study of response to subunit inactivated influenza vaccine. V was clipped by 1 base and J by 2 bases, with 15 bases between them. In germline, CDR1 is LGHNA, CDR2 YSLEER. This CDR3 spans 17 amino acids. MiXCR, applied by TCRdb to the RT-PCR reads, yields one record per CDR3 protein. The table includes fewer than 750,000 distinct CDR3 sequences, 14% detected once. Sequencing was performed on PBMCs from blood, taken 12 days after vaccination. The TCR originated in a man aged 45 to 65 who received an inactivated influenza vaccine. V is TRBV4-3 and J is TRBJ2-1, with D tentatively TRBD2 (7 bases). CDR3 DNA sequence: TGCGCCAGCAGCCAAGGGGGCGGGGGCTCTGCCTACAATGAGCAGTTCTTC. Its translation: CASSQGGGGSAYNEQFF.